The 18 T cell receptor beta chains presented below share a single source sample, sequenced in a study of technical replicates of blood from a handful of donors (dated by TCRdb to 2016 to 2017). The method was the immunoSEQ multiplex PCR assay. TCRdb obtained this table from immuneACCESS and retained in-frame rearrangements with V and J assigned. These tables miss some clones; where compared with another copy, unresolved V genes account for less than half of the shortfall, and the remainder is unexplained. Across this sample there are about 82,000 clones, with roughly 95% seen only once. The ten largest clones add up to approximately 0.4% of the sample. Sequenced sample: T cells isolated from PBMCs. Source of these receptors: a human donor in good health.

The V gene is TRBV19, the J gene TRBJ2-2, with 7 bases identical to TRBD1. The J segment lost 4 bases and the V segment lost 4 bases, leaving 6 bases of the junction unmatched. The CDR3 consists of 15 residues. Germline-derived CDR1 and CDR2 are LNHDA and SQIVND (reference sequence). The CDR3: CASSKEGQATGELFF. The CDR3 region has the DNA TGTGCCAGTAGTAAAGAAGGACAGGCCACCGGGGAGCTGTTTTTT.

The rearrangement uses TRBV11-3 and TRBJ2-3, with no clear D. Per germline, CDR1 SGHNT and CDR2 YENEEA. Deletions cut 1 base from V and 2 bases from J, with 10 bases between. This CDR3 has 15 residues. The CDR3 spells CASSLVPVSTDTQYF. Here the CDR3 DNA reads TGTGCCAGCAGCTTAGTTCCGGTTTCCACAGATACGCAGTATTTT.

The V gene is TRBV28, the J gene TRBJ2-1; a weak D match, TRBD2 (7 bases). The CDR3 runs 13 residues. The germline CDR1 and CDR2 sequences are MDHEN and SYDVKM. V lost 6 bases and J 10 bases, leaving 16 bases between the germline ends. The CDR3 reads CASRGGRGAEQFF. DNA of the CDR3: TGTGCCAGCAGAGGGGGACGGGGGGCAGAGCAGTTCTTC.

The chain employs TRBV5-4 and TRBJ2-6, with 11 bases matching TRBD2. Unmatched junction bases numbered 4, after V lost 3 bases and J lost 2 bases. Germline CDR1 and CDR2: SGHNT and YYREEE (reference sequence). The CDR3 sequence is 17 residues long. DNA for the CDR3: TGTGCCAGCAGCTCCTATAGCGGGAGGGCTGGGGCCAACGTCCTGACTTTC. This codes for CASSSYSGRAGANVLTF.

This chain connects TRBV9 to TRBJ2-1, with D uncertain. The germline V gene encodes CDR1 SGDLS and CDR2 YYNGEE. The V gene lost 0 bases and the J gene lost 6 bases, with 7 bases spanning the gap. CDR3 length: 13 amino acids. The CDR3 spells CASSVDSRNEQFF. The CDR3 nucleotides are TGTGCCAGCAGCGTAGATTCGCGCAATGAGCAGTTCTTC. The variable domain in full, with the rest retrieved from reference TRBV9 and TRBJ2-1, is DSGVTQTPKHLITATGQRVTLRCSPRSGDLSVYWYQQSLDQGLQFLIQYYNGEERAKGNILERFSAQQFPDLHSELNLSSLELGDSALYFCASSVDSRNEQFFGPGTRLTVL.

The gene calls are TRBV15 and TRBJ2-5, with TRBD2 matching 10 bases. The length of the CDR3 is 16 residues. Trimming removed 3 bases from V and 1 base from J; junction bases left unmatched: 5. In germline, CDR1 is LNHNV, CDR2 YYDKDF (reference sequence). The CDR3 protein is CATSSAQREGQETQYF. Here the CDR3 DNA reads TGTGCCACCAGCAGCGCCCAGCGGGAGGGCCAAGAGACCCAGTACTTC.

DNA of the CDR3: TGTGCCAGCAGTTTTGTAGGAGGGGAGGGCACTGAAGCTTTCTTT. It is translated as CASSFVGGEGTEAFF. The chain recombines TRBV6-1 with TRBJ1-1; TRBD1 might be the D (5 bases). Trimming pared 5 bases from V and 4 bases from J, leaving 17 bases between. This CDR3 comprises 15 residues. Germline CDR1 and CDR2: MNHNS and SASEGT.

V gene TRBV7-6 combines with J gene TRBJ2-5; TRBD1 is a possible D gene (8 bases). The germline gives CDR1 SGHVS, CDR2 FNYEAQ. Trimming took 5 bases from V and 4 from J, leaving 20 bases between them. The CDR3 sequence is 16 residues long. This CDR3 is CASSIGQGGARETQYF. The CDR3 DNA is TGTGCCAGCAGCATTGGACAGGGAGGGGCGAGAGAGACCCAGTACTTC. The full variable domain, completed using reference TRBV7-6 and TRBJ2-5, is GAGVSQSPRYKVTKRGQDVALRCDPISGHVSLYWYRQALGQGPEFLTYFNYEAQQDKSGLPNDRFSAERPEGSISTLTIQRTEQRDSAMYRCASSIGQGGARETQYFGPGTRLLVL.

This chain joins TRBV7-9 and TRBJ2-1; 8 positions match TRBD2. Germline V lookup: CDR1 SEHNR, CDR2 FQNEAQ (reference sequence). The CDR3 is 17 residues long. V shed 5 bases, J shed 0 bases, and the junction held 9 bases outside the gene matches. Here the CDR3 reads CASSGRGTSGSYNEQFF. As DNA, the CDR3 is TGTGCCAGCAGCGGGAGGGGCACTAGCGGCTCCTACAATGAGCAGTTCTTC.

The rearrangement joins TRBV7-9 to TRBJ2-5; 9 bases agree with TRBD2. The CDR3 has 15 amino acids. Germline V gene lookup returns CDR1 SEHNR and CDR2 FQNEAQ (reference sequence). After removal of 1 base from V and 4 bases from J, the junction contained 4 bases not matched to a gene. CDR3 nucleotide sequence: TGTGCCAGCAGCTTAGTAACTAGCGGGTTAGAGACCCAGTACTTC. It codes for CASSLVTSGLETQYF.

This chain joins TRBV19 and TRBJ1-4, with D unclear. Between the trimmed V and J ends, which lost 3 bases and 0 bases, there was a span of 8 bases. The germline gives CDR1 LNHDA, CDR2 SQIVND (reference sequence). The CDR3 loop spans 15 amino acids. The CDR3 DNA follows: TGTGCCAGTAGTATTCCCTCGTCAACTAATGAAAAACTGTTTTTT. It translates to CASSIPSSTNEKLFF.

CDR3 sequence (DNA): TGTGCCAGCAGCTTACTAGGAGGTACAGAGACCCAGTACTTC. This sequence encodes CASSLLGGTETQYF. V and J are TRBV7-2 and TRBJ2-5, with a possible D match to TRBD2 (5 bases). This CDR3 has 14 amino acids. From germline, CDR1 is SGHTA and CDR2 FQGNSA. V gave up 2 bases and J gave up 4 bases, with 11 bases separating them.

The chain combines TRBV19 with TRBJ1-2, with TRBD1 matching over 7 bases. J lost 7 bases, V lost 5 bases, and 4 bases had no gene match. CDR3 length: 12 residues. Germline loops: CDR1 LNHDA, CDR2 SQIVND (reference sequence). CDR3 DNA: TGTGCCAGTAGTCTCGGGACAGTTGGCTACACCTTC. Residues: CASSLGTVGYTF.

V is TRBV30 and J is TRBJ2-7, with D hard to call. The length of the CDR3 is 13 residues. V was trimmed by 1 base and J by 6 bases, leaving 13 bases between them. CDR1 is GTSNPN, CDR2 SVGIG, per germline (reference sequence). The CDR3 nucleotides are TGTGCCTGGAGTGAGAGCCGGGTAGGCGAGCAGTACTTC. Amino acids: CAWSESRVGEQYF.

The V call is TRBV5-1, the J call TRBJ1-1; 8 bases agree with TRBD1. Trimming at V came to 9 bases and at J to 1 base, leaving 8 bases not matched to a gene. The CDR3 is made up of 14 amino acids. Germline V gene sequence: CDR1 SGHRS, CDR2 YFSETQ. DNA of the CDR3: TGCGCCACCAAAGGGACAGGACGGAACACTGAAGCTTTCTTT. It codes for CATKGTGRNTEAFF.

V gene TRBV1 combines with J gene TRBJ2-1; the table's TRBD2 call for D was not verified on the DNA. TRBV1 is listed as a pseudogene. The CDR3 is 15 amino acids. The CDR3 sequence: CTSSQLAGGPDEQFF. The DNA of the CDR3 is TGCACCAGCAGCCAACTAGCGGGAGGGCCGGATGAGCAGTTCTTC.

The J gene is TRBJ1-6, the V gene TRBV29-1; 9 positions agree with TRBD1. Germline loops: CDR1 SQVTM, CDR2 ANQGSEA. CDR3 length: 12 residues. V lost 5 bases and J lost 10; bases outside the gene matches: 3. CDR3 coding DNA: TGCAGCGTTCGGGACAGGGTGTCACCCCTCCACTTT. This sequence encodes CSVRDRVSPLHF.

The chain links TRBV5-4 to TRBJ2-5; D possibly corresponds to TRBD2 (6 bases). V lost 1 base and J lost 4, with 8 bases in between. The CDR3 is 13 amino acids. The germline V gene has CDR1 SGHNT and CDR2 YYREEE (reference sequence). CDR3 amino acids: CASSLQAGETQYF. The CDR3 DNA is TGTGCCAGCAGCTTGCAAGCGGGAGAGACCCAGTACTTC.